Listed below are T cell receptor beta chains from one sample, sequenced in a study of Ad26.COV2.S vaccination and SARS-CoV-2 variants. Using immunoSEQ multiplex PCR, the repertoire was profiled, and TCRdb retains in-frame clones only, with some absent. The table shows roughly 150,000 clones, with 75% to 90% occurring only once. The input for sequencing was peripheral blood, taken after recovery from COVID-19. These receptors all come from a human donor who had recovered from COVID-19. Each CDR3 is given with its conserved first and last residue. Fields, in order: V gene, clone size, D gene, J gene, CDR3 DNA, CDR3 protein. D genes are given only for firm matches. Expanded clones get a size class; other rows say once, few or many, or leave the size out.

TRBV28	NA	NA	TRBJ1-3	TGTGCCAGCAGCCACCAGGGGTTAAGCTCTGGAAACACCATATATTTT	CASSHQGLSSGNTIYF
TRBV11-2	few	TRBD2	TRBJ2-1	TGTGCCAGCAGCTTTCAGCGGGGGGTGGTCTTC	CASSFQRGVVF
TRBV24-1	once	NA	TRBJ2-2	TGTGCCACCAGTGACCCCGGGTTCGCGAACACCGGGGAGCTGTTTTTT	CATSDPGFANTGELFF
TRBV6-2/TRBV6-3	NA	NA	TRBJ2-2	TGTGCCAGCATCCCCACGGAGCTGTTTTTT	CASIPTELFF
TRBV29-1	NA	NA	TRBJ1-1	TGCAGCGTTGGTCGGGGAGGGGGGAACACTGAAGCTTTCTTT	CSVGRGGGNTEAFF
TRBV7-9	few	NA	TRBJ2-7	TGTGCCAGCAGCTTGGGACTCATGGCACTCGAGCAGTACTTC	CASSLGLMALEQYF
TRBV4-3	NA	TRBD2	TRBJ2-3	TGCGCCAGCAGCCGCGGGACTAGCGGGGGGGCGGGTTGGACAGATACGCAGTATTTT	CASSRGTSGGAGWTDTQYF
TRBV7-7	NA	NA	TRBJ2-5	TGTGCTAGCACCCCTTGCTGGGTGGAGACCCAGTACTTC	CASTPCWVETQYF
TRBV9	NA	NA	TRBJ2-3	TGTGCCAGCAGCCTACTCTCTAGCACAGATACGCAGTATTTT	CASSLLSSTDTQYF
TRBV7-2	NA	NA	TRBJ2-3	TGTGCCAGCAGCCCCCCCGGAGATACGCAGTATTTT	CASSPPGDTQYF
TRBV30	NA	NA	TRBJ1-1	TGTGCCTGCATGAGGGGACCGAACACTGAAGCTTTCTTT	CACMRGPNTEAFF
TRBV28	NA	NA	TRBJ2-7	TGTGCCAGCAGTTTATGCTGCCCCTCCCCCCTACCCTACGAGCAGTACTTC	CASSLCCPSPLPYEQYF
TRBV19	NA	NA	TRBJ1-1	TGTGCCAGCTCAGGGACCGCCAATGAAGCTTTCTTT	CASSGTANEAFF
TRBV6-2/TRBV6-3	once	NA	TRBJ1-5	TGTGCCAGCAGCCCCGGGCCCATTAGCAATCAGCCCCAGCATTTT	CASSPGPISNQPQHF
TRBV12-3/TRBV12-4	NA	NA	TRBJ2-1	TGTGCCAGCGGTTTAGGGGAGCAGTTCTTC	CASGLGEQFF
TRBV2	NA	NA	TRBJ2-7	TGTGCCAGCAAAATGACAGAGTCCTACGAGCAGTACTTC	CASKMTESYEQYF
TRBV3-1/TRBV3-2	NA	NA	TRBJ1-3	TGTGCCAGCAGCTGGGAAGGATCCTGGAACACCATATATTTT	CASSWEGSWNTIYF
TRBV5-4	NA	NA	TRBJ1-1	TGTGCCAGCAGCCTTATACAGGGAAGGGGAGCTTTCTTT	CASSLIQGRGAFF
TRBV19	NA	NA	TRBJ1-3	TGTGCCAGTAGTATCGCGACAGCTGGTGACACCATATATTTT	CASSIATAGDTIYF
TRBV5-1	NA	TRBD1	TRBJ1-3	TGCGCCAGCAGCTTGGACAGGGGACCTGGAAACACCATATATTTT	CASSLDRGPGNTIYF
TRBV4-1	NA	NA	TRBJ1-2	TGCGCCAGCAGCCAAGCCCCGAACTATGGCTACACCTTC	CASSQAPNYGYTF
TRBV4-1	NA	NA	TRBJ1-3	TGCGCCAGCAGCCAAAATACTGGACAGCGCTCTGGAAACACCATATATTTT	CASSQNTGQRSGNTIYF
TRBV15	NA	NA	TRBJ1-5	TGTGCCACCAGCAGAGATCAAAACGGCAATCAGCCCCAGCATTTT	CATSRDQNGNQPQHF
TRBV6-6	few	NA	TRBJ1-1	TGTGCCAGCAGTACTGGTGGAACTGAAGCTTTCTTT	CASSTGGTEAFF
TRBV6-2/TRBV6-3	NA	NA	TRBJ2-1	TGTGCCAGCAGTTACTCCTGGGCGCAGCAGTTCTTC	CASSYSWAQQFF
TRBV18	few	NA	TRBJ2-3	TGTGCCAGCTCACCAACGGGGGCAGATACGCAGTATTTT	CASSPTGADTQYF
TRBV28	NA	NA	TRBJ2-7	TGTGCCAGCACCTCTGGGGACCTTTACGAGCAGTACTTC	CASTSGDLYEQYF
TRBV5-1	NA	TRBD1	TRBJ1-2	TGCGCCAGCAGCACCGGACAGGGAGATGGCTACACCTTC	CASSTGQGDGYTF
TRBV6-5	NA	NA	TRBJ2-7	TGTGCCAGCAGTAGTCAGGTCGAGCAGTACTTC	CASSSQVEQYF
TRBV6-5	NA	NA	TRBJ2-3	TGTGCCAGTCAACGGGGACTTGGCACAGATACGCAGTATTTT	CASQRGLGTDTQYF
TRBV2	NA	NA	TRBJ1-6	TGTGCCGGCAGGACAAGCAGCTCCTATAATTCACCCCTCCACTTT	CAGRTSSSYNSPLHF
TRBV7-2	once	TRBD1	TRBJ1-5	TGTGCCAGCAGCTTAACAGGGGGCAATCAGCCCCAGCATTTT	CASSLTGGNQPQHF
TRBV5-1	NA	NA	TRBJ1-4	TGCGCCAGCAGCTTGAGACATTTTCTCAGTCCTAATGAAAAACTGTTTTTT	CASSLRHFLSPNEKLFF
TRBV18	NA	TRBD1	TRBJ1-4	TGTGCCAGCTCACCTCGGACAGGGGAAGGGGAAAAACTGTTTTTT	CASSPRTGEGEKLFF
TRBV14	NA	NA	TRBJ2-7	TGTGCCAGCACCTTGACAGGTAGAGCCTACGAGCAGTACTTC	CASTLTGRAYEQYF
TRBV15	NA	NA	TRBJ1-4	TGTGCCACCAGCGGCTCGGGAGCAACTAATGAAAAACTGTTTTTT	CATSGSGATNEKLFF
TRBV20-1	NA	NA	TRBJ1-2	TGCAGTGCTAGTAGTGAAGCAAACTATGGCTACACCTTC	CSASSEANYGYTF
TRBV6-5	NA	NA	TRBJ1-5	TGTGCCAGCAGGATGGATAGCAATCAGCCCCAGCATTTT	CASRMDSNQPQHF
TRBV2	NA	NA	TRBJ2-1	TGTGCCAGCAGCTATTCTCACAATGAGCAGTTCTTC	CASSYSHNEQFF
TRBV5-1	few	TRBD1	TRBJ1-3	TGCGCCAGCGCAACAGGGGCTTCCTCTGGAAACACCATATATTTT	CASATGASSGNTIYF
TRBV11-3	NA	NA	TRBJ2-3	TGTGCCAGCAGCTGGAAGGGCACAGATACGCAGTATTTT	CASSWKGTDTQYF
TRBV3-1/TRBV3-2	NA	TRBD2	TRBJ2-1	TGTGCCAGCAGCCAAGGGGGATCGGGGGGAAATGAGCAGTTCTTC	CASSQGGSGGNEQFF
TRBV12-5	NA	NA	TRBJ2-1	TGTGCTAGTGGACTGTTCGGGGCAGGAGAGCAGTTCTTC	CASGLFGAGEQFF
TRBV7-9	NA	TRBD1	TRBJ1-2	TGTGCCAGCAGCAAGTCGGACAGGGAGAACTATGGCTACACCTTC	CASSKSDRENYGYTF
TRBV25-1	NA	TRBD1	TRBJ1-2	TGTGCCAGCAGTTGGGGGACAGGGGGCCTTGCTGGCTACACCTTC	CASSWGTGGLAGYTF
TRBV18	NA	TRBD1	TRBJ2-3	TGTGCCAGCTCATACGACAGGGGGGCAGATACGCAGTATTTT	CASSYDRGADTQYF
TRBV5-8	once	NA	TRBJ2-5	TGTGCCAGCAGCTTCGGCCGGGCGGGGGCAGAGACCCAGTACTTC	CASSFGRAGAETQYF
TRBV6-5	NA	TRBD2	TRBJ2-3	TGTGCCAGCCGCCTGACTAGCGGAAGAGATACGCAGTATTTT	CASRLTSGRDTQYF
TRBV6-5	NA	TRBD1	TRBJ2-4	TGTGCCAGCTCCCGGACAGGGGAAAACATTCAGTACTTC	CASSRTGENIQYF